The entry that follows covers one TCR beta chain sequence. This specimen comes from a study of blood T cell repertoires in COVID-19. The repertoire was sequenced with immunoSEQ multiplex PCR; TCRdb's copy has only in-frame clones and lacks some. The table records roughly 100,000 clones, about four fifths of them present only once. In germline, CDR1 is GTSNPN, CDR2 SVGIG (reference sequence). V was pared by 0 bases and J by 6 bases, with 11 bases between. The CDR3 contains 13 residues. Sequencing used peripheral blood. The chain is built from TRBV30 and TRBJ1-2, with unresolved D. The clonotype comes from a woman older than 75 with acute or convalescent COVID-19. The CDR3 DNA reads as TGTGCCTGGAGTGTGTCACAGCATCATGGCTACACCTTC. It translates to CAWSVSQHHGYTF.